This T cell receptor beta chain was captured in a study of blood T cell repertoires in COVID-19. About the research overall: Samples representing acute and convalescent COVID-19 were sourced from the United States, Italy and Spain. From T cells, B-cell-depleted T cells, or PBMCs came the material, which was cDNA or gDNA.

Germline lookup yields CDR1 SGHRS and CDR2 YFSETQ. This CDR3 has 13 residues. Trimming cost V 5 bases and J 13 bases; bases outside gene matches: 11. Per the original data handling: How many nucleated cells were present was estimated from reference gene primer amplification. Assay used: immunoSEQ multiplex PCR; TCRdb lists only in-frame clones, some missing. V and J calls and clone size are those listed in that table; D and trimming were worked out from the DNA. The sample lists about 220,000 clones, around 85% seen once, with 0.72% in the top ten. This sequence joins TRBV5-1 and TRBJ1-2, with 10 bases identical to TRBD1. This TCR came from a man aged 35-49 years with acute or convalescent COVID-19. The sequenced sample consisted of peripheral blood. The CDR3 loop is CASSYQTGQGITF. CDR3 bases: TGCGCCAGCAGTTACCAAACGGGACAGGGGATCACCTTC.